One sample yielded the 14 T cell receptor beta chains listed below, sequenced in a study of blood T cell repertoires in COVID-19. The assay was immunoSEQ multiplex PCR, and TCRdb's table has in-frame clones only and misses some. The table includes 220,000 or so clones, around four fifths detected once. The specimen was peripheral blood. Receptor source: a man under 40 with active or convalescent COVID-19.

This clone was seen at least ten times. The gene calls are TRBV6-2 or TRBV6-3 and TRBJ2-7; 7 nucleotides align to TRBD1. This CDR3 contains 14 residues. The V segment lost 2 bases and the J segment 0 bases; nucleotides outside the gene matches: 1. CDR1 and CDR2 (germline): MNHEY, SVGEGT. The CDR3 region is CASSYRDSSYEQYF. Here the CDR3 DNA reads TGTGCCAGCAGTTACCGGGACAGCTCCTACGAGCAGTACTTC.

The table lists this clone with a count of one. This chain connects TRBV21-1 to TRBJ1-2; the D call TRBD1 from the table was never checked on the DNA. TRBV21-1 is termed a pseudogene. The CDR3 has 14 residues. This chain's CDR3 is CASSEGQGNYGYTF. CDR3 DNA sequence: TGTGCCAGCAGCGAAGGACAGGGAAACTATGGCTACACCTTC.

The chain has TRBV18 and TRBJ1-2; TRBD1 aligns across 11 bases. Losses at the gene ends were 3 bases for V and 8 bases for J; bases not matched to a gene: 11. The CDR3 runs 16 residues. Germline V gene sequence: CDR1 KGHSH, CDR2 LQKENI. The CDR3 spells CASSPGQGVEREGYTF. DNA for the CDR3: TGTGCCAGCTCACCGGGACAGGGGGTCGAAAGAGAAGGCTACACCTTC.

V and J are TRBV24-1 and TRBJ1-2; perhaps TRBD1 as D (5 bases). The V gene's germline CDR1 is KGHDR and CDR2 SFDVKD. The length of the CDR3 is 13 residues. Deletions cut 3 bases from V and 8 bases from J, with 12 bases between. The CDR3 here is CATSDLDSGGYTF. In nucleotides, the CDR3 is TGTGCCACCAGTGATCTGGATTCAGGGGGCTACACCTTC.

This clone was counted only a few times. The junction departs from the called germline gene at one end, perhaps through a read error. The genes are TRBV15 and TRBJ2-4, with 7 positions matching TRBD2. Germline CDR1 and CDR2: LNHNV and YYDKDF (reference sequence). The CDR3 contains 14 residues. CDR3 in amino acids: CATNKGRAINIQYF. The CDR3 nucleotides read TGTGCCACCAATAAGGGGAGGGCCATAAACATTCAGTACTTC.

This rearrangement joins TRBV5-5 to TRBJ2-1; TRBD1 matches 9 bases. The CDR3 sequence is 12 residues long. Trimming removed 5 bases from V and 12 bases from J; junction bases left unmatched: 6. Germline V gene data show CDR1 as SGHKS and CDR2 as YYEKEE (reference sequence). CDR3 sequence (DNA): TGTGCCAGCAGTTACAGGGGGCTAGGGCAGTTCTTC. Translation gives CASSYRGLGQFF.

Written as DNA, the CDR3 is TGTGCCAGCAGTTCCCTCTCGGACACGCCGGAGACCCAGTACTTC. It specifies CASSSLSDTPETQYF. The V and J genes are TRBV27 and TRBJ2-5; D is possibly TRBD1 (5 bases). Per the germline V gene, CDR1 is MNHEY and CDR2 is SMNVEV (reference sequence). The CDR3 extends over 15 amino acids. V shed 4 bases and J shed 5 bases, with 17 bases lying between them.

The chain joins TRBV5-4 to TRBJ1-4; unclear D gene. The CDR3 sequence is 14 residues long. V was trimmed by 0 bases and J by 0 bases, leaving 3 bases between them. The germline CDR1 and CDR2 sequences are SGHNT and YYREEE (reference sequence). CDR3 nucleotide sequence: TGTGCCAGCAGCTTGGAGCCAACTAATGAAAAACTGTTTTTT. This encodes CASSLEPTNEKLFF.

This clone was picked up a small number of times. This chain links TRBV5-1 with TRBJ1-1; D gene ambiguous. The ends were cut back, 6 bases at V and 0 bases at J, with 12 bases in the middle. From germline, CDR1 is SGHRS and CDR2 YFSETQ. The CDR3 consists of 14 residues. The CDR3 sequence: CASNPPGLNTEAFF. The CDR3 DNA is TGCGCCAGCAATCCCCCAGGTTTGAACACTGAAGCTTTCTTT. Complete variable domain (other parts from reference TRBV5-1 and TRBJ1-1): KAGVTQTPRYLIKTRGQQVTLSCSPISGHRSVSWYQQTPGQGLQFLFEYFSETQRNKGNFPGRFSGRQFSNSRSEMNVSTLELGDSALYLCASNPPGLNTEAFFGQGTRLTVV.

This chain links TRBV27 with TRBJ1-1; 8 nucleotides align to TRBD1. V dropped 2 bases and J dropped 3; count of bases not matched to a gene: 2. This CDR3 has 14 residues. Germline V lookup: CDR1 MNHEY, CDR2 SMNVEV (reference sequence). The CDR3 loop is CASSLQGAYTEAFF. CDR3 nucleotide sequence: TGTGCCAGCAGTTTACAGGGGGCGTACACTGAAGCTTTCTTT.

V is TRBV28 and J is TRBJ2-5; 8 nucleotides agree with TRBD2. The CDR3 spans 16 residues. After removal of 1 base from V and 0 bases from J, the junction contained 4 bases not matched to a gene. Germline CDR1 reads MDHEN; CDR2 reads SYDVKM. The CDR3 region is CASSLLASGYQETQYF. For the CDR3, the DNA is TGTGCCAGCAGTTTATTGGCTAGCGGGTACCAAGAGACCCAGTACTTC. The variable domain in full, with the rest retrieved from reference TRBV28 and TRBJ2-5, is DVKVTQSSRYLVKRTGEKVFLECVQDMDHENMFWYRQDPGLGLRLIYFSYDVKMKEKGDIPEGYSVSREKKERFSLILESASTNQTSMYLCASSLLASGYQETQYFGPGTRLLVL.

Only a few counts were recorded for this clone. CDR3 amino acids: CASSEGRREGYTF. CDR3 sequence (DNA): TGTGCCAGCAGTGAAGGTAGGAGGGAAGGCTACACCTTC. The V call is TRBV2, the J call TRBJ1-2; no clear D. The germline gives CDR1 SNHLY, CDR2 FYNNEI. The V end was cut by 1 base, the J end by 8 bases, with 11 bases between. This CDR3 comprises 13 residues.

The gene calls are TRBV7-3 and TRBJ1-6; D gene ambiguous. Germline V gives CDR1 SGHTA, CDR2 FQGTGA. This CDR3 contains 13 residues. Trimming took off 3 bases at V and 10 bases at J, with 10 bases between the two ends. CDR3 sequence reads: CASSFPPPSPLHF. The CDR3 DNA reads TGTGCCAGCAGCTTTCCCCCCCCATCACCCCTCCACTTT.

The chain is built from TRBV6-2 or TRBV6-3 and TRBJ2-3; D gene uncertain. V was cut by 11 bases and J by 2 bases, with 14 bases left in between. Germline loops: CDR1 MNHEY, CDR2 SVGEGT. This CDR3 spans 13 amino acids. This CDR3 reads CASSLAFTDTQYF. The CDR3 DNA reads TGTGCCTCCAGCCTGGCCTTCACAGATACGCAGTATTTT.